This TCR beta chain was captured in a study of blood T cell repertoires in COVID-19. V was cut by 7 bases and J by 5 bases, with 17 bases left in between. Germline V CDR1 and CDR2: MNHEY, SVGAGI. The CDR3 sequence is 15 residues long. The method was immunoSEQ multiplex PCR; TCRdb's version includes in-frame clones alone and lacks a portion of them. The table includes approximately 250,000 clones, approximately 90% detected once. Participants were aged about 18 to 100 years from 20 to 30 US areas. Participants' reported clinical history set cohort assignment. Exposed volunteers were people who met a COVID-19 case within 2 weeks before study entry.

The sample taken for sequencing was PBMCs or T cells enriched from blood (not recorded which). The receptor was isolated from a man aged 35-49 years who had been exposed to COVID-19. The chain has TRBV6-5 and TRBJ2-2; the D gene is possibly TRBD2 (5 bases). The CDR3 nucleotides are TGTGCCAGCACCATAACTAGAACGGGAACCGGGGAGCTGTTTTTT. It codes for CASTITRTGTGELFF.